The rows below give T cell receptor beta chains drawn from one sample of a study of T-cell memory formation after mild COVID-19. Each CDR3 protein is one row after TCRdb ran MiXCR on the 5' RACE reads. Of some 82,000 distinct CDR3 sequences in the sample, around 13% were seen once. The sample comprised PBMCs or a T cell subset sorted from them (not recorded which). The receptors here all came from a young man who had mild COVID-19 (a few samples of this study predate the infection). Cell type and time point are not known. CDR3s include the opening cysteine and the closing phenylalanine or tryptophan. The D gene is left open where the match is weak. Rows may omit the clone size; those that give it use once, few, many or a size class.

V gene: TRBV5-1; D gene: NA; clone size: NA; J gene: TRBJ1-1; CDR3 DNA: TGCGCCAGCAGCTTGGCCCGGGCGGATACAGATGAAGCTTTCTTT; CDR3 protein: CASSLARADTDEAFF
V gene: TRBV12-3/TRBV12-4; D gene: NA; clone size: few; J gene: TRBJ2-7; CDR3 DNA: TGTGCCAGCAGTCTGTGGTACGAGCAGTACTTC; CDR3 protein: CASSLWYEQYF
V gene: TRBV11-2; D gene: NA; clone size: NA; J gene: TRBJ2-5; CDR3 DNA: TGTGCCAGCAGGCCTGGACATCGCCAAGAGACCCAGTACTTC; CDR3 protein: CASRPGHRQETQYF
V gene: TRBV19; D gene: TRBD1; clone size: NA; J gene: TRBJ1-2; CDR3 DNA: TGTGCCAGCACCGGGACAGTCGCTGGCTACACCTTC; CDR3 protein: CASTGTVAGYTF
V gene: TRBV29-1; D gene: NA; clone size: NA; J gene: TRBJ2-3; CDR3 DNA: TGCAGCGTGGATGGGGGGGGCGGGCAGTATTTT; CDR3 protein: CSVDGGGGQYF
V gene: TRBV14; D gene: TRBD1; clone size: NA; J gene: TRBJ1-2; CDR3 DNA: TGTGCCAGCAGCCGGGACAGCATCTACTATGGCTACACCTTC; CDR3 protein: CASSRDSIYYGYTF
V gene: TRBV7-3; D gene: NA; clone size: NA; J gene: TRBJ1-1; CDR3 DNA: TGTGCCAGCAGCTTAAGTACCGGACAAAACACTGAAGCTTTCTTT; CDR3 protein: CASSLSTGQNTEAFF
V gene: TRBV12-3/TRBV12-4; D gene: TRBD2; clone size: NA; J gene: TRBJ2-7; CDR3 DNA: TGTGCCAGCAGGGGAGGGCTCGAGCAGTACTTC; CDR3 protein: CASRGGLEQYF
V gene: TRBV10-3; D gene: NA; clone size: few; J gene: TRBJ1-5; CDR3 DNA: TGTGCCATCAGTGGAGACAGAGCTAGCAATCAGCCCCAGCATTTT; CDR3 protein: CAISGDRASNQPQHF
V gene: TRBV14; D gene: NA; clone size: NA; J gene: TRBJ2-3; CDR3 DNA: TGTGCCAGCAGCCCCGGGGCACCTCGGACGGATACGCAGTATTTT; CDR3 protein: CASSPGAPRTDTQYF
V gene: TRBV4-3; D gene: TRBD1; clone size: few; J gene: TRBJ1-2; CDR3 DNA: TGCGCCAGCAGCCTTGGGACAGCGGCTACTAACTATGGCTACACCTTC; CDR3 protein: CASSLGTAATNYGYTF
V gene: TRBV5-6; D gene: TRBD1; clone size: NA; J gene: TRBJ1-1; CDR3 DNA: TGTGCCAGCAGCCAACTGGGACAGGGGATTGTGAACACTGAAGCTTTCTTT; CDR3 protein: CASSQLGQGIVNTEAFF
V gene: TRBV27; D gene: TRBD2; clone size: many; J gene: TRBJ2-1; CDR3 DNA: TGTGCCAGCAGCCATAGCGGGGGGGCCTCCTACAATGAGCAGTTCTTC; CDR3 protein: CASSHSGGASYNEQFF
V gene: TRBV11-2; D gene: NA; clone size: few; J gene: TRBJ1-6; CDR3 DNA: TGTGCCAGCAGCTTAGGACAGGCAATGAATTCACCCCTCCACTTT; CDR3 protein: CASSLGQAMNSPLHF
V gene: TRBV30; D gene: NA; clone size: few; J gene: TRBJ1-1; CDR3 DNA: TGTGCCTGGACCGAGGACACTGAAGCTTTCTTT; CDR3 protein: CAWTEDTEAFF
V gene: TRBV4-1; D gene: TRBD1; clone size: few; J gene: TRBJ2-3; CDR3 DNA: TGCGCCAGCAGCGATAAATACCACAGGGGGGAGACAGATACGCAGTATTTT; CDR3 protein: CASSDKYHRGETDTQYF
V gene: TRBV14; D gene: NA; clone size: few; J gene: TRBJ1-1; CDR3 DNA: TGTGCCAGCAGCCAATATCAGAACACTGAAGCTTTCTTT; CDR3 protein: CASSQYQNTEAFF
V gene: TRBV28; D gene: NA; clone size: many; J gene: TRBJ2-1; CDR3 DNA: TGTGCCAGCAGTTCTGGGGTGAGCTCCTACAATGAGCAGTTCTTC; CDR3 protein: CASSSGVSSYNEQFF
V gene: TRBV24-1; D gene: NA; clone size: NA; J gene: TRBJ2-2; CDR3 DNA: TGTGCCACCAGTGATCCCGGACAGAACACCGGGGAGCTGTTTTTT; CDR3 protein: CATSDPGQNTGELFF
V gene: TRBV27; D gene: NA; clone size: few; J gene: TRBJ2-3; CDR3 DNA: TGTGCCAGCAGTGAGAAAGGTCCAGGACGGGCGGGCACAGATACGCAGTATTTT; CDR3 protein: CASSEKGPGRAGTDTQYF
V gene: TRBV6-5; D gene: NA; clone size: few; J gene: TRBJ1-5; CDR3 DNA: TGTGCCAGCAGTTACTCGAAATGGGGGCCCCAGCATTTT; CDR3 protein: CASSYSKWGPQHF
V gene: TRBV20-1; D gene: NA; clone size: NA; J gene: TRBJ2-5; CDR3 DNA: TGCAGTGCTAGAGATCCAGCGGAGGTCCTCCAAGAGACCCAGTACTTC; CDR3 protein: CSARDPAEVLQETQYF
V gene: TRBV7-6; D gene: NA; clone size: NA; J gene: TRBJ2-7; CDR3 DNA: TGTGCCAGCAGCCCTCCTATGAAGAGCGAGCAGTACTTC; CDR3 protein: CASSPPMKSEQYF
V gene: TRBV2; D gene: TRBD2; clone size: few; J gene: TRBJ2-1; CDR3 DNA: TGTGCCAGCAGTGATGGAGGGGCGGGAGATCACTCCTACAATGAGCAGTTCTTC; CDR3 protein: CASSDGGAGDHSYNEQFF
V gene: TRBV7-2; D gene: TRBD1; clone size: few; J gene: TRBJ2-5; CDR3 DNA: TGTGCCAGCAGCTTAGACAGGGGCCAAGAGACCCAGTACTTC; CDR3 protein: CASSLDRGQETQYF
V gene: TRBV7-2; D gene: NA; clone size: few; J gene: TRBJ1-1; CDR3 DNA: TGTGCCAGCAGCCCAGTCAGGTACAGCACTGAAGCTTTCTTT; CDR3 protein: CASSPVRYSTEAFF
V gene: TRBV20-1; D gene: NA; clone size: many; J gene: TRBJ1-2; CDR3 DNA: TGCAGTGCTAGAGATTACGGCAGGGACTATGGCTACACCTTC; CDR3 protein: CSARDYGRDYGYTF
V gene: TRBV7-2; D gene: NA; clone size: NA; J gene: TRBJ1-3; CDR3 DNA: TGTGCCAGCAGCGGGCCCAGGGACTACTCTGGAAACACCATATATTTT; CDR3 protein: CASSGPRDYSGNTIYF
V gene: TRBV6-5; D gene: NA; clone size: once; J gene: TRBJ1-5; CDR3 DNA: TGTGCCAGCAGTGGGCCCGGGCGCGAACAGCCCCAGCATTTT; CDR3 protein: CASSGPGREQPQHF
V gene: TRBV6-5; D gene: NA; clone size: few; J gene: TRBJ2-5; CDR3 DNA: TGTGCCACATCGGGTGCTTTCATAGAGACCCAGTACTTC; CDR3 protein: CATSGAFIETQYF
V gene: TRBV4-1; D gene: NA; clone size: few; J gene: TRBJ1-1; CDR3 DNA: TGCGCCAGCAGCAAGCGGGGGACTGAAGCTTTCTTT; CDR3 protein: CASSKRGTEAFF
V gene: TRBV4-3; D gene: TRBD2; clone size: many; J gene: TRBJ2-5; CDR3 DNA: TGCGCCAGCAGCCAAGAGGAGGCTAGCGGGGGGCAAGAGACCCAGTACTTC; CDR3 protein: CASSQEEASGGQETQYF
V gene: TRBV4-2; D gene: NA; clone size: once; J gene: TRBJ1-1; CDR3 DNA: TGTGCCAGCAGCCAAGACTCAGGCGTCCTAACTGAAGCTTTCTTT; CDR3 protein: CASSQDSGVLTEAFF
V gene: TRBV5-1; D gene: TRBD2; clone size: few; J gene: TRBJ2-3; CDR3 DNA: TGCGCCAGCAGCACGGCCGGGACTAGCGGGGTCGACACAGATACGCAGTATTTT; CDR3 protein: CASSTAGTSGVDTDTQYF
V gene: TRBV27; D gene: TRBD1; clone size: NA; J gene: TRBJ2-6; CDR3 DNA: TGTGCCAGCAGTCCCTTGACAGGGGGGAGCTCTGGGGCCAACGTCCTGACTTTC; CDR3 protein: CASSPLTGGSSGANVLTF
V gene: TRBV7-2; D gene: NA; clone size: few; J gene: TRBJ2-5; CDR3 DNA: TGTGCCAGCAGCTTCCCAAGTACAGCGGAGGAGACCCAGTACTTC; CDR3 protein: CASSFPSTAEETQYF
V gene: TRBV5-1; D gene: NA; clone size: few; J gene: TRBJ2-7; CDR3 DNA: TGCGCCAGCAGCTTGGGGCTCGAGCAGTACTTC; CDR3 protein: CASSLGLEQYF
V gene: TRBV5-6; D gene: NA; clone size: NA; J gene: TRBJ2-1; CDR3 DNA: TGTGCCAGCAGCTTGAACCCCAACGCCTACAATGAGCAGTTCTTC; CDR3 protein: CASSLNPNAYNEQFF
V gene: TRBV18; D gene: NA; clone size: NA; J gene: TRBJ1-1; CDR3 DNA: TGTGCCAGCTCACCAAGGGACCTCAACACTGAAGCTTTCTTT; CDR3 protein: CASSPRDLNTEAFF
V gene: TRBV7-8; D gene: NA; clone size: NA; J gene: TRBJ1-5; CDR3 DNA: TGTGCCAGCAGCTTCCAAGACACCGATCAGCCCCAGCATTTT; CDR3 protein: CASSFQDTDQPQHF
V gene: TRBV7-2; D gene: TRBD2; clone size: few; J gene: TRBJ2-3; CDR3 DNA: TGTGCCAGCAGCTTAGCGCGGGGGGGCAGGGCACATACGCAGTATTTT; CDR3 protein: CASSLARGGRAHTQYF
V gene: TRBV7-6; D gene: TRBD2; clone size: NA; J gene: TRBJ2-3; CDR3 DNA: TGTGCCAGCAGCCTTACGACTAGCGGGGACACAGATACGCAGTATTTT; CDR3 protein: CASSLTTSGDTDTQYF
V gene: TRBV12-3/TRBV12-4; D gene: TRBD1; clone size: NA; J gene: TRBJ1-2; CDR3 DNA: TGTGCCAGCAGTTTGGGGACAGGGGTTGAAGGTGGCTACACCTTC; CDR3 protein: CASSLGTGVEGGYTF
V gene: TRBV7-9; D gene: TRBD2; clone size: NA; J gene: TRBJ2-1; CDR3 DNA: TGTGCCAGCAGTTGGGGACTAGCGGGGTTAAGCTCCTACAATGAGCAGTTCTTC; CDR3 protein: CASSWGLAGLSSYNEQFF
V gene: TRBV5-4; D gene: NA; clone size: few; J gene: TRBJ1-1; CDR3 DNA: TGTGCCAGCAGCTTGGAGGGGCCTTCGGGCACTGAAGCTTTCTTT; CDR3 protein: CASSLEGPSGTEAFF
V gene: TRBV7-9; D gene: NA; clone size: NA; J gene: TRBJ1-3; CDR3 DNA: TGTGCCAGCAGCCCAACTGGGACAAGCGTAAACACCATATATTTT; CDR3 protein: CASSPTGTSVNTIYF
V gene: TRBV24-1; D gene: NA; clone size: few; J gene: TRBJ2-1; CDR3 DNA: TGTGCCACCAGCAGCCGGAATGAGCAGTTCTTC; CDR3 protein: CATSSRNEQFF
V gene: TRBV6-2/TRBV6-3; D gene: NA; clone size: few; J gene: TRBJ2-1; CDR3 DNA: TGTGCCAGCAGTTACTCGGGCGGCAGCTCCTACAATGAGCAGTTCTTC; CDR3 protein: CASSYSGGSSYNEQFF
V gene: TRBV3-1; D gene: TRBD2; clone size: many; J gene: TRBJ2-1; CDR3 DNA: TGTGCCAGCAGCCGAGGACTAGCGGGGGGGTGGAACAATGAGCAGTTCTTC; CDR3 protein: CASSRGLAGGWNNEQFF
V gene: TRBV5-1; D gene: NA; clone size: NA; J gene: TRBJ2-3; CDR3 DNA: TGCGCCAGCAGCTGGTACAGGGAAAGCACAGATACGCAGTATTTT; CDR3 protein: CASSWYRESTDTQYF
V gene: TRBV5-1; D gene: NA; clone size: few; J gene: TRBJ1-2; CDR3 DNA: TGCGCCAGCAGCTTGCGGGGACTCAACTATGGCTACACCTTC; CDR3 protein: CASSLRGLNYGYTF
V gene: TRBV5-1; D gene: NA; clone size: NA; J gene: TRBJ2-5; CDR3 DNA: TGCGCCAGCAGCTGGGCAAGGTCACGGGAAGAGACCCAGTACTTC; CDR3 protein: CASSWARSREETQYF
V gene: TRBV6-2/TRBV6-3; D gene: NA; clone size: NA; J gene: TRBJ2-1; CDR3 DNA: TGTGCCAGCAGTTACGACCGTCAGGGTGCCCCCTACAATGAGCAGTTCTTC; CDR3 protein: CASSYDRQGAPYNEQFF
V gene: TRBV2; D gene: NA; clone size: few; J gene: TRBJ2-7; CDR3 DNA: TGTGCCACCACCCCCCCGGCTAGTGCCGAGCAGTACTTC; CDR3 protein: CATTPPASAEQYF
V gene: TRBV5-1; D gene: TRBD1; clone size: few; J gene: TRBJ2-7; CDR3 DNA: TGCGCCAGCAGCCCCGGGACAGGGTTTTCCTACGAGCAGTACTTC; CDR3 protein: CASSPGTGFSYEQYF
V gene: TRBV4-3; D gene: NA; clone size: NA; J gene: TRBJ2-3; CDR3 DNA: TGCGCCAGCAGCCAAGATATGGGGGCAGTAGCGCAGTATTTT; CDR3 protein: CASSQDMGAVAQYF
V gene: TRBV12-5; D gene: TRBD1; clone size: NA; J gene: TRBJ2-7; CDR3 DNA: TGTGCTAGTGGTTTCCGCCTAGGGACAGTCTCCTACGAGCAGTACTTC; CDR3 protein: CASGFRLGTVSYEQYF